These 27 T cell receptor beta chains came from one sample sequenced in a study of cytomegalovirus exposure and HLA in healthy donors (dated by TCRdb to about 2017). Libraries were prepared through the immunoSEQ multiplex PCR assay. For the multiplex PCR, a mixture combining 60 forward primers for TCR Vbeta segments and 13 reverse primers for TCR Jbeta segments was used. TCRdb provides this immuneACCESS table in a form limited to in-frame rearrangements. Some clones are lacking; in checked studies, under half of them reflect an unresolved V gene, and why the rest are absent is not known. This sample gives some 130,000 clones in total; 79% of them show up just once. Together, the top ten hold around 7% of the sample. The sequenced sample consisted of PBMCs. Source of these receptors: a man in his forties in good health and CMV-seropositive.

The chain combines TRBV20-1 with TRBJ2-7; no clear D. The V gene lost 0 bases and the J gene lost 9 bases, with 9 bases spanning the gap. CDR3 length: 11 amino acids. Germline CDR1 DFQATT, CDR2 SNEGSKA (reference sequence). CDR3 sequence (DNA): TGCAGTGCTAGAGACCCGCCGGGGCAGTACTTC. Amino acids: CSARDPPGQYF.

This rearrangement joins TRBV30 to TRBJ1-2, with a possible D match to TRBD1 (5 bases). This CDR3 is 13 amino acids long. Between the trimmed V and J ends, which lost 2 bases and 3 bases, there was a span of 10 bases. The germline CDR1 and CDR2 sequences are GTSNPN and SVGIG (reference sequence). The CDR3 loop is CAWSSGGDYGYTF. CDR3 in DNA: TGTGCCTGGAGTTCCGGAGGGGACTATGGCTACACCTTC.

The gene calls are TRBV7-9 and TRBJ1-3; no clear D. Trimming pared 8 bases from V and 2 bases from J, leaving 13 bases between. CDR1 and CDR2 (germline): SEHNR, FQNEAQ (reference sequence). CDR3 length equals 14 residues. The CDR3: CASRPEGTGNTIYF. The DNA for the CDR3 is TGTGCCAGCCGCCCCGAGGGCACTGGAAACACCATATATTTT.

The chain is built from TRBV6-4 and TRBJ1-1; possibly TRBD1 for D (6 bases). The CDR3 runs to 15 residues. CDR1 and CDR2 (germline): MRHNA, SNTAGT. Trimming left V 9 bases short and J 4 bases short, with 21 bases between. DNA of the CDR3: TGTGCCAGTAAATCGGGGGGCGGAGATCCCACTGAAGCTTTCTTT. This sequence encodes CASKSGGGDPTEAFF.

The chain combines TRBV27 with TRBJ2-3; no clear D gene. V was pared by 6 bases and J by 2 bases, with 15 bases between. Germline V gene lookup returns CDR1 MNHEY and CDR2 SMNVEV (reference sequence). This CDR3 has 15 residues. CDR3 loop: CASRSLGLHTDTQYF. The CDR3 DNA follows: TGTGCCAGCAGAAGTCTAGGCCTTCACACAGATACGCAGTATTTT.

This clone has just a few counts. The V gene is TRBV30, the J gene TRBJ1-2; 8 positions match TRBD1. The CDR3 has 12 residues. CDR1 and CDR2 from the germline V gene are GTSNPN and SVGIG (reference sequence). The ends lost 7 bases at V and 5 bases at J; junction bases unmatched: 6. The CDR3 reads CALGQVGYGYTF. In DNA form, the CDR3 reads TGTGCCTTGGGACAGGTGGGGTATGGCTACACCTTC.

This chain joins TRBV7-9 and TRBJ1-4, with TRBD1 identical over 12 bases. J lost 10 bases, V lost 7 bases, and 7 bases had no gene match. Germline loops: CDR1 SEHNR, CDR2 FQNEAQ (reference sequence). CDR3 length: 14 residues. CDR3 protein: CASTPGTGGGKLFF. DNA of the CDR3: TGTGCCAGCACCCCCGGGACAGGGGGCGGAAAACTGTTTTTT.

The J gene is TRBJ2-1, the V gene TRBV30, with 7 bases matching TRBD2. The CDR3 is 15 amino acids. With V trimmed by 0 bases and J by 4 bases, 6 bases remained unmatched. The germline V gene has CDR1 GTSNPN and CDR2 SVGIG (reference sequence). The DNA for the CDR3 is TGTGCCTGGAGTGTCGGGGAGGGCAATTACAATGAGCAGTTCTTC. It yields the protein CAWSVGEGNYNEQFF.

This clone was seen just once. The V call is TRBV6-6, the J call TRBJ2-1; 12 bases are shared with TRBD2. Unmatched junction bases numbered 3, after V lost 5 bases and J lost 4 bases. This CDR3 is 15 amino acids long. The germline CDR1 and CDR2 sequences are MNHNY and SVGAGI (reference sequence). The CDR3 DNA follows: TGTGCCAGCAGTCCGACTAGCGGGAGTTACAATGAGCAGTTCTTC. Its protein is CASSPTSGSYNEQFF.

The chain has TRBV5-1 and TRBJ1-4; TRBD1 matches at 7 bases. The CDR3 loop spans 14 amino acids. CDR1 and CDR2 from the germline V gene are SGHRS and YFSETQ. J lost 4 bases, V lost 5 bases, and 5 bases had no gene match. CDR3 nucleotide sequence: TGCGCCAGCAGTCCGGACAGGAATAATGAAAAACTGTTTTTT. As protein: CASSPDRNNEKLFF.

This sequence joins TRBV9 and TRBJ1-5; D is perhaps TRBD1 (6 bases). V was shortened by 0 bases and J by 13 bases, with 14 bases between the two germline ends. Looked up from germline, CDR1 is SGDLS and CDR2 is YYNGEE. This CDR3 has 13 amino acids. CDR3 in DNA: TGTGCCAGCAGCGTAGATTTCGGAGGACAGCAGCATTTT. Its protein is CASSVDFGGQQHF.

The rearrangement joins TRBV7-2 to TRBJ2-7; 10 bases are shared with TRBD2. V shed 5 bases, J shed 2 bases, and the junction held 9 bases outside the gene matches. Germline CDR1 is SGHTA and CDR2 is FQGNSA. The CDR3 sequence is 16 residues long. This CDR3 is CASSADWTSGTYEQYF. CDR3 nucleotide sequence: TGTGCCAGCAGCGCAGACTGGACTAGCGGTACCTACGAGCAGTACTTC.

The J gene is TRBJ2-7, the V gene TRBV6-1, with a possible D match to TRBD2 (6 bases). V was clipped by 6 bases and J by 7 bases, with 19 bases between them. Germline assignment: CDR1 MNHNS and CDR2 SASEGT. The CDR3 sequence is 14 residues long. This CDR3 is CASRKEGGPREQYF. CDR3 nucleotides: TGTGCCAGCAGGAAGGAAGGAGGGCCGAGGGAGCAGTACTTC.

The chain carries TRBV13 and TRBJ1-5; D not certain. Germline V CDR1 and CDR2: PRHDT, FYEKMQ (reference sequence). V lost 0 bases and J lost 7, with 4 bases in between. The CDR3 totals 12 residues. CDR3 in DNA: TGTGCCAGCAGCTTAGGGGGCCAGCCCCAGCATTTT. Residues: CASSLGGQPQHF.

The genes are TRBV28 and TRBJ1-5; D might be TRBD1 (6 bases). Per germline, CDR1 MDHEN and CDR2 SYDVKM. V dropped 2 bases and J dropped 4 bases, with 9 bases sitting between them. The CDR3 length is 14 residues. DNA for the CDR3: TGTGCCAGCAGTTTAGGGCAGGGGAATCAGCCCCAGCATTTT. Encoded protein: CASSLGQGNQPQHF.

The genes are TRBV29-1 and TRBJ2-7; tentatively, D is TRBD1 (6 bases). Germline values: CDR1 SQVTM, CDR2 ANQGSEA. V lost 7 bases, J lost 6 bases, and 13 bases lay in between. The CDR3 contains 11 residues. The DNA of the CDR3 is TGCAGCGCCACAGGGTTTGGCGAGCAGTACTTC. It specifies CSATGFGEQYF.

The J gene is TRBJ2-1, the V gene TRBV27, with 10 bases that match TRBD1. Per germline, CDR1 MNHEY and CDR2 SMNVEV (reference sequence). The CDR3 contains 14 residues. Germline trimming cut 1 base from V and 9 bases from J; bases unmatched to any gene: 3. The CDR3 loop is CASSLWDRGGEQFF. DNA of the CDR3: TGTGCCAGCAGTTTATGGGACAGGGGCGGTGAGCAGTTCTTC.

This clone was seen only a few times. The gene calls are TRBV29-1 and TRBJ2-1; 11 nucleotides agree with TRBD1. The length of the CDR3 is 14 residues. Per germline, CDR1 SQVTM and CDR2 ANQGSEA. Losses at the gene ends were 5 bases for V and 5 bases for J; bases not matched to a gene: 5. The CDR3 region is CSVRDRGFDNEQFF. As DNA, the CDR3 is TGCAGCGTTCGGGACAGGGGGTTCGACAATGAGCAGTTCTTC.

This chain connects TRBV9 to TRBJ2-1; 13 bases are a match to TRBD2. The CDR3 is 15 amino acids. V dropped 0 bases and J dropped 8; count of bases not matched to a gene: 2. The germline V gene encodes CDR1 SGDLS and CDR2 YYNGEE. The CDR3: CASSVGTSGRYEQFF. CDR3 coding DNA: TGTGCCAGCAGCGTAGGGACTAGCGGGAGATATGAGCAGTTCTTC.

The rearrangement uses TRBV19 and TRBJ1-5; 12 bases align to TRBD1. CDR3 length: 14 amino acids. The V gene end was trimmed by 5 bases and the J gene end by 7 bases; junction bases not matched to a gene: 3. Germline V gene lookup returns CDR1 LNHDA and CDR2 SQIVND (reference sequence). DNA for the CDR3: TGTGCCAGTAGTTCGGGGACAGGGGGCCAGCCCCAGCATTTT. It codes for CASSSGTGGQPQHF.

The J gene is TRBJ2-3, the V gene TRBV5-4, with 9 bases that match TRBD2. Trimming at V came to 0 bases and at J to 4 bases, leaving 3 bases not matched to a gene. The CDR3 extends over 15 amino acids. Germline lookup yields CDR1 SGHNT and CDR2 YYREEE (reference sequence). The CDR3 region has the DNA TGTGCCAGCAGCTTGGGTAGCGGGAGCGCAGATACGCAGTATTTT. Amino acids: CASSLGSGSADTQYF.

V and J are TRBV7-9 and TRBJ1-2; 11 nucleotides align to TRBD1. After removal of 4 bases from V and 8 bases from J, the junction contained 12 bases not matched to a gene. CDR1 is SEHNR and CDR2 is FQNEAQ in the germline V gene (reference sequence). The length of the CDR3 is 16 residues. CDR3 in DNA: TGTGCCAGCAGCTCGTACTTAGTGGACAGGGGGCTGGGCTACACCTTC. Encoded protein: CASSSYLVDRGLGYTF.

The chain combines TRBV11-3 with TRBJ1-1; no reliable D call. Trimming took 6 bases from V and 3 from J, leaving 5 bases between them. The CDR3 extends over 11 amino acids. Germline V lookup: CDR1 SGHNT, CDR2 YENEEA. Written as DNA, the CDR3 is TGTGCCAGCAGACAGCACACTGAAGCTTTCTTT. This gives the protein CASRQHTEAFF.

The chain is built from TRBV6-1 and TRBJ2-7, with 14 bases fitting TRBD2. This CDR3 region has 15 residues. With 6 bases clipped from V and 3 bases from J, the junction kept 4 bases outside the gene matches. Germline CDR1 reads MNHNS; CDR2 reads SASEGT. The CDR3 DNA follows: TGTGCCAGCAGCTCGGGACTAGCGGGGGACTACGAGCAGTACTTC. It codes for CASSSGLAGDYEQYF.

V is TRBV5-1 and J is TRBJ2-2; the match to TRBD2 covers 8 bases. J gave up 0 bases and V 2 bases, and 6 bases lay outside the gene matches. Germline V gene data show CDR1 as SGHRS and CDR2 as YFSETQ. This CDR3 is 17 amino acids long. The CDR3 bases are TGCGCCAGCAGCTTCCCTTTAGCGGGAACGAACACCGGGGAGCTGTTTTTT. Encoded protein: CASSFPLAGTNTGELFF.

This rearrangement joins TRBV5-8 to TRBJ2-1; TRBD2 agrees at 12 bases. Trimming at V came to 3 bases and at J to 9 bases, leaving 7 bases not matched to a gene. The CDR3 spans 15 residues. From germline, CDR1 is SGHTS and CDR2 YDEGEE. CDR3 DNA sequence: TGTGCCAGCAGCTCGACTAGCGGGAGAAGAATTGAGCAGTTCTTC. It specifies CASSSTSGRRIEQFF.

The genes are TRBV6-6 and TRBJ1-5, with TRBD1 matching 7 bases. The CDR3 contains 16 residues. V gave up 0 bases and J gave up 1 base; unmatched junction bases: 3. CDR1 and CDR2 (germline): MNHNY, SVGAGI (reference sequence). This chain's CDR3 is CASSYSPGGSNQPQHF. The CDR3 DNA reads as TGTGCCAGCAGTTACTCGCCAGGGGGAAGCAATCAGCCCCAGCATTTT.